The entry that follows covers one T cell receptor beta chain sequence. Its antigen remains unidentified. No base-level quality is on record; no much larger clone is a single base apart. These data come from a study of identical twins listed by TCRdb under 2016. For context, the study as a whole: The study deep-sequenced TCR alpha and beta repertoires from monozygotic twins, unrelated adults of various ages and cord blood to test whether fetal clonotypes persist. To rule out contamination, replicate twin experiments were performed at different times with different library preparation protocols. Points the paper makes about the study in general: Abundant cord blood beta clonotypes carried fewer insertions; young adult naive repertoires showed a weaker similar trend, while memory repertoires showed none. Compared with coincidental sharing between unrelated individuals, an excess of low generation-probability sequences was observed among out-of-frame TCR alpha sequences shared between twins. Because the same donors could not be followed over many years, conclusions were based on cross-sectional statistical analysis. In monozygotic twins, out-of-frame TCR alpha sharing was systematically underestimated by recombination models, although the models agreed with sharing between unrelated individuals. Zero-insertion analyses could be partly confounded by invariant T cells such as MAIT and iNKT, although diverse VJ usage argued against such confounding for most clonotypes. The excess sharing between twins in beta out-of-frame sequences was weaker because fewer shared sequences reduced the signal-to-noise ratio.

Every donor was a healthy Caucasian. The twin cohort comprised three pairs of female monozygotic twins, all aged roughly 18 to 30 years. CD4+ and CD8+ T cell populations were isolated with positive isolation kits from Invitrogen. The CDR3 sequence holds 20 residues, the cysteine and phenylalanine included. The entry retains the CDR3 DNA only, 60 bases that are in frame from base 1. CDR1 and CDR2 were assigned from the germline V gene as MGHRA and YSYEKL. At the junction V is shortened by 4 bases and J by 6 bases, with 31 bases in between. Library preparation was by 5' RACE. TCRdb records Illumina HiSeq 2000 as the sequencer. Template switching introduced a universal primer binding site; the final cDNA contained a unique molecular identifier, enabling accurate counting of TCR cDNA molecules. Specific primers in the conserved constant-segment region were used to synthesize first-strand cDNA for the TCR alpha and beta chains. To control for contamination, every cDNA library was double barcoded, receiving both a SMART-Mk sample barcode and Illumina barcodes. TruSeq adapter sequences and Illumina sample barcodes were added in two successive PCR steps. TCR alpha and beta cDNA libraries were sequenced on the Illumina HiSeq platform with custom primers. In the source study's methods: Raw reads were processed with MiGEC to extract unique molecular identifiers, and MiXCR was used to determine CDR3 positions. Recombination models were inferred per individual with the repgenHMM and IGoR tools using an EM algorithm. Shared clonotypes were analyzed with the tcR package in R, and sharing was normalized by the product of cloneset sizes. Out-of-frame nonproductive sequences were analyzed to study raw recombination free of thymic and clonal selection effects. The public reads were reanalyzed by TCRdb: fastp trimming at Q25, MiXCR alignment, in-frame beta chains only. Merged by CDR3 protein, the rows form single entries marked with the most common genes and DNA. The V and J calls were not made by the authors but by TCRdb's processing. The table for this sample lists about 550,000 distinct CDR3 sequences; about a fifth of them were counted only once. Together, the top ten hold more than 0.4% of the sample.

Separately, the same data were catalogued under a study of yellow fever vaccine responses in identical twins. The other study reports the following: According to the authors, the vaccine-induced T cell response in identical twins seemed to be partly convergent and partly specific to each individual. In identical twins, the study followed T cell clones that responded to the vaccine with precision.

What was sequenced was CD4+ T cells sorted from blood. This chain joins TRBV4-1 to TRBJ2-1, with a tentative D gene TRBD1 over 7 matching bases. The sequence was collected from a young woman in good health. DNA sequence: TGCGCCAGCAGCCTGAGTATATCACTAAGGGGGCGGAGGGCTGGCAATGAGCAGTTCTTC. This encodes CASSLSISLRGRRAGNEQFF.